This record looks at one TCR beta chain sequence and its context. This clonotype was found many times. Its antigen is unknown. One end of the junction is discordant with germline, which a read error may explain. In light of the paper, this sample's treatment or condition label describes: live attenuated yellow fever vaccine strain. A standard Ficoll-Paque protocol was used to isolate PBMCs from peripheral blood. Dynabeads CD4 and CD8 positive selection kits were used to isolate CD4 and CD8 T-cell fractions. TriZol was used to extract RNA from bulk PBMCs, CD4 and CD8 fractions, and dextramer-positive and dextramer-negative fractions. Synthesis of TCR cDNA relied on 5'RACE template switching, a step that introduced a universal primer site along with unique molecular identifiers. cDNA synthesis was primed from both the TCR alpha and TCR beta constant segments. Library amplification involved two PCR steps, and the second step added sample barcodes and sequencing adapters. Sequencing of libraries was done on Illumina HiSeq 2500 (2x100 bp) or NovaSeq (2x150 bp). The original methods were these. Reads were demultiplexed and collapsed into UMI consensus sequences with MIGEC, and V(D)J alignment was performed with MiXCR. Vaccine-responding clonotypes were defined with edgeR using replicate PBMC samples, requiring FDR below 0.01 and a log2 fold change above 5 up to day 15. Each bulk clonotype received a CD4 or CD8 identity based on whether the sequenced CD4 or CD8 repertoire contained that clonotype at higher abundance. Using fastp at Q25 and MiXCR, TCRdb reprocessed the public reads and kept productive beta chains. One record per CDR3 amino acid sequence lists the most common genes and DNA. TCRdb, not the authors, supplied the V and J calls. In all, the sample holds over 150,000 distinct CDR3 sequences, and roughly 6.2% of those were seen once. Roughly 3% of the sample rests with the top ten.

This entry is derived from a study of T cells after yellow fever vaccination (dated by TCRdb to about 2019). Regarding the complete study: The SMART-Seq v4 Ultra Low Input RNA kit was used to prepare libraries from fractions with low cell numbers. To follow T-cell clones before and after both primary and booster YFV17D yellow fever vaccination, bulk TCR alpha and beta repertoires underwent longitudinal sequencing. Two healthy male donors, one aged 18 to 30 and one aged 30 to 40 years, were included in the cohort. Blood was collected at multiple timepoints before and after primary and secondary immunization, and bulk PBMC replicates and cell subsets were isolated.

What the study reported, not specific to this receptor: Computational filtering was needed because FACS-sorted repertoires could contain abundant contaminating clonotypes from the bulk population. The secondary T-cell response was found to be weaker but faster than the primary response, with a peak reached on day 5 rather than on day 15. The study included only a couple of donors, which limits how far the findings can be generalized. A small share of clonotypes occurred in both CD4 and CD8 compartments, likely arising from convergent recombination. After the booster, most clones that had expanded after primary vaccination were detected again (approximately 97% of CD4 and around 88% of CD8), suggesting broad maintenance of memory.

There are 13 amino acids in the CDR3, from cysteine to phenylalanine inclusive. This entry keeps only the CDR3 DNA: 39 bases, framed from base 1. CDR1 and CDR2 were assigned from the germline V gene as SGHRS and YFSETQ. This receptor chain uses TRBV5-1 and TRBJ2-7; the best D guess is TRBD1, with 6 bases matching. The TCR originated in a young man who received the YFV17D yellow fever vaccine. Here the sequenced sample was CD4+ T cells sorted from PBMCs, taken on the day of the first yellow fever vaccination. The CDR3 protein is CASSRTGSYEQYF. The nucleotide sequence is TGTGCCAGCAGCCGAACAGGGAGCTACGAGCAGTACTTC.